The text below deals with one T cell receptor beta chain. Per the study methods: Nucleated cell counts were estimated from reference gene primer amplification. Sequencing used immunoSEQ multiplex PCR; TCRdb keeps in-frame clones, though not all of them. For V, J and clone size, that table is used; D and trimming come from the DNA. The sample contains more than 150,000 clones, 87% of which appear only once. The entry originates in a study of blood T cell repertoires in COVID-19. This TCR was recovered from a woman aged 18-29 years who had recovered from COVID-19. Source material: peripheral blood.

CDR3 nucleotide sequence: TGTGCCAGCACGGGACAGAACACTGAAGCTTTCTTT. As protein: CASTGQNTEAFF. The rearrangement links TRBV9 to TRBJ1-1; weak D call: TRBD1 (6 bases). Deletions cut 6 bases from V and 1 base from J, with 7 bases between. This CDR3 contains 12 residues. Germline assignment: CDR1 SGDLS and CDR2 YYNGEE. Variable domain in full (rest from reference TRBV9 and TRBJ1-1): DSGVTQTPKHLITATGQRVTLRCSPRSGDLSVYWYQQSLDQGLQFLIQYYNGEERAKGNILERFSAQQFPDLHSELNLSSLELGDSALYFCASTGQNTEAFFGQGTRLTVV.